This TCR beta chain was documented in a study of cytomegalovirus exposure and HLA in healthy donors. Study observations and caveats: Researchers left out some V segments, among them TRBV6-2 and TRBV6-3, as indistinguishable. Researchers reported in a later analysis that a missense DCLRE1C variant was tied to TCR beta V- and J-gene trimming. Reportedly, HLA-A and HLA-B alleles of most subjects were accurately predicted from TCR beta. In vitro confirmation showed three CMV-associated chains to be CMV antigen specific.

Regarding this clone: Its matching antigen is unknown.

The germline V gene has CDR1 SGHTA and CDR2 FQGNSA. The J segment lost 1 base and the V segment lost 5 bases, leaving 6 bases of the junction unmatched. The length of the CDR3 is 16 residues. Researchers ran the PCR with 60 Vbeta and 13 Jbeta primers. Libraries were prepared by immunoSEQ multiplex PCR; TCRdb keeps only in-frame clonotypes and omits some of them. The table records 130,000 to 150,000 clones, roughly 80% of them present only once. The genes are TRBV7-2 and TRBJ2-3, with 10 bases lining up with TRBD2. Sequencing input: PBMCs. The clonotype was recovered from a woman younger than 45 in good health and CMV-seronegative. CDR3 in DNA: TGTGCCAGCAGCCCCCAGGGGACTAGCGGCACAGATACGCAGTATTTT. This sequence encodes CASSPQGTSGTDTQYF.